This T cell receptor (beta chain) was sequenced in a study of early stage breast cancer tumors. Whole-study context: Of around 16 invasive breast tumors, fewer than 13 were hormone receptor-positive, HER2-negative.

Germline CDR1 LNHDA, CDR2 SQIVND (reference sequence). This CDR3 has 15 amino acids. V was pared by 1 base and J by 9 bases, with 6 bases of the junction left unmatched. Generated by immunoSEQ multiplex PCR, the TCRdb table keeps only in-frame clones and is missing some. The sample holds around 53,000 clones, around nine tenths seen once. Sample: blood. This receptor was taken from a person aged 65 to 79 with breast cancer. The V call is TRBV19, the J call TRBJ2-1; 10 bases map to TRBD2. The CDR3 region is CASSIGGSGGFEQFF. CDR3 nucleotide sequence: TGTGCCAGTAGTATAGGCGGTAGCGGGGGGTTTGAGCAGTTCTTC.